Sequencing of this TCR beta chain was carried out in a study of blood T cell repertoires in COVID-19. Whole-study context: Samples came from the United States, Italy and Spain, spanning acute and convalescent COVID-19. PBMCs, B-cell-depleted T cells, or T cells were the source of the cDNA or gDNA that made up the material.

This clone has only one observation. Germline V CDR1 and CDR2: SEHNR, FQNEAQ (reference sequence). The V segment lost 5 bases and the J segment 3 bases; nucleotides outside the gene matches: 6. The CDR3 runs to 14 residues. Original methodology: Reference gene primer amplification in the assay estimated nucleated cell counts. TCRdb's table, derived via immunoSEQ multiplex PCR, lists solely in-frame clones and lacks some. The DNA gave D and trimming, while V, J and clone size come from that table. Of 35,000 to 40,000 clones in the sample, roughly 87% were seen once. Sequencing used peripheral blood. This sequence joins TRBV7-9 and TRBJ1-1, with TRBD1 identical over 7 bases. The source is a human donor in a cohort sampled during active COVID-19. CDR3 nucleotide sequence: TGTGCCAGCAGCGGAACAGGGGAGGACACTGAAGCTTTCTTT. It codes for CASSGTGEDTEAFF.